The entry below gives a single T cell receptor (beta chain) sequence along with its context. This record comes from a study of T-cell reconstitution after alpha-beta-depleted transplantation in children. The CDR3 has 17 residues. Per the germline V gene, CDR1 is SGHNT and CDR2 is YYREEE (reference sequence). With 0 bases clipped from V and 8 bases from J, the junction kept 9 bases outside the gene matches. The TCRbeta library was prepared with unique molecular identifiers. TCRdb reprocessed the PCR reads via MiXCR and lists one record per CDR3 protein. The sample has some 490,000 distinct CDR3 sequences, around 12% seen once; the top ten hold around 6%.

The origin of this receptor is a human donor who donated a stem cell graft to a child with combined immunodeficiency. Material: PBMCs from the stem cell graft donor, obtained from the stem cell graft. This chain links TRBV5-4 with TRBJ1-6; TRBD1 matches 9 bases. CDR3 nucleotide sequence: TGTGCCAGCAGCTTGGCCCCCGGGACAGGGATGGATTCACCCCTCCACTTT. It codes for CASSLAPGTGMDSPLHF.